The next 6 T cell receptor beta chains were all read from a single sample in a study of regulatory T cells in long-lasting Graves disease. Indicated time point: newly diagnosed GD, antithyroid drugs for less than 3 months. Isolated PBMC RNA provided the starting material for the TCR library. CDR3 regions were amplified by Arm-PCR using iRepertoire HTBI primers to build TCR beta libraries. Using its own MiXCR run on the multiplex PCR reads, TCRdb lists one record per CDR3 protein. The sample comprises over 450,000 distinct CDR3 sequences, approximately 12% of which are singletons, and roughly 9.3% rests with the top ten. These sequences were also reported in another study, on T cells in Graves' hyperthyroidism and ophthalmopathy.

The sequenced sample was peripheral blood mononuclear cells (PBMCs), obtained at new diagnosis, from a patient treated with antithyroid drugs. The receptors originated from a woman between 25 and 40 years old with Graves disease.

In its sample, this clonotype was seen once. This is likely an artifact of a read error, given a far larger clone one base away. The chain combines TRBV7-8 with TRBJ1-1; D possibly corresponds to TRBD1 (5 bases). There are 15 residues in the CDR3. Trimming took 2 bases from V and 8 from J, leaving 18 bases between them. From germline, CDR1 is SGHVS and CDR2 FQNEAQ. CDR3 in amino acids: CASSLRLGLTTEAFF. For the CDR3, the DNA is TGTGCCAGCAGCTTACGGCTGGGACTGACGACGGAAGCTTTCTTT.

This clonotype was found many times. The chain uses TRBV6-1 and TRBJ2-5; 10 bases agree with TRBD2. Germline CDR1 reads MNHNS; CDR2 reads SASEGT. The CDR3 runs to 16 residues. V lost 5 bases and J lost 4; bases outside the gene matches: 10. The CDR3 loop reads CASSPQASGRGETQYF. The CDR3 bases are TGTGCCAGCAGTCCCCAAGCTAGCGGGAGAGGAGAGACCCAGTACTTC.

As for this clonotype: With a far larger clone one base away, a read error is the likely cause. The rearrangement links TRBV2 to TRBJ2-1, with D possibly TRBD2 on 7 matching bases. The CDR3 is made up of 13 amino acids. CDR1 is SNHLY and CDR2 is FYNNEI in the germline V gene. Trimming removed 8 bases at V and 9 bases at J, with 17 bases between. In nucleotides, the CDR3 is TGTGCCAGCCGAGGGGGGGGACGAGGTGAGCAGTTCTTC. Translation gives CASRGGGRGEQFF.

This clonotype occurred once. A far bigger clonotype differs at one base, so this is likely a read error. This chain links TRBV13 with TRBJ2-3; D not resolved. Trimming cost V 5 bases and J 0 bases, with 9 bases left between them. The V gene's germline CDR1 is PRHDT and CDR2 FYEKMQ (reference sequence). This CDR3 region has 14 residues. The CDR3, as DNA: TGTGCCAGCAGCCAGGATTGTAGCACAGATACGCAGTATTTT. Its translation: CASSQDCSTDTQYF.

This clonotype was seen a handful of times. The V and J genes are TRBV12-3 or TRBV12-4 and TRBJ2-1; 8 bases match TRBD1. V dropped 7 bases and J dropped 10; count of bases not matched to a gene: 15. The CDR3 totals 15 residues. DNA of the CDR3: TGTGCCAGCACCCCGGACAGGGCGAACCCTGGGGAGCAGTTCTTC. Its protein is CASTPDRANPGEQFF.

The V and J genes are TRBV20-1 and TRBJ1-1; possible D gene TRBD1, 5 bases. There are 15 residues in the CDR3. V gave up 2 bases and J gave up 0 bases, with 13 bases separating them. CDR1 is DFQATT, CDR2 SNEGSKA, per germline (reference sequence). The CDR3 sequence: CSARPPGRVNTEAFF. The CDR3 DNA reads as TGCAGTGCTAGACCCCCGGGACGGGTGAACACTGAAGCTTTCTTT.